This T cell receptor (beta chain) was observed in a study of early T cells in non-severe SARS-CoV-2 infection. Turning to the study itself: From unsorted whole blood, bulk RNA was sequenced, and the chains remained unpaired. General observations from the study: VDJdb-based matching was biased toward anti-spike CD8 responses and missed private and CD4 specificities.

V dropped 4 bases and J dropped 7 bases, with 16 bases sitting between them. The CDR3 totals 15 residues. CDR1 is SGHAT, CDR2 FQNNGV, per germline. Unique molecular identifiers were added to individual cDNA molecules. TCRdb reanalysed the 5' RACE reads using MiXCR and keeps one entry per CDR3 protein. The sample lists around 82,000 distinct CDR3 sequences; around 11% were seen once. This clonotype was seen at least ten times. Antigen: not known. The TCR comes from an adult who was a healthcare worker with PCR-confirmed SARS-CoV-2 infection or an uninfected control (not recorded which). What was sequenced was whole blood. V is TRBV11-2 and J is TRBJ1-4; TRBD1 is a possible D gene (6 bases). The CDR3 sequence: CASSYQRGAREKLFF. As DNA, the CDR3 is TGTGCCAGCAGCTACCAGCGGGGGGCGCGTGAAAAACTGTTTTTT. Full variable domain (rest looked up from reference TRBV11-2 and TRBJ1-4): EAGVAQSPRYKIIEKRQSVAFWCNPISGHATLYWYQQILGQGPKLLIQFQNNGVVDDSQLPKDRFSAERLKGVDSTLKIQPAKLEDSAVYLCASSYQRGAREKLFFGSGTQLSVL.